What follows are 22 T cell receptor beta chains derived from one specimen sequenced in a study of blood T cell repertoires in COVID-19. Assay used: immunoSEQ multiplex PCR; TCRdb lists only in-frame clones, some missing. This sample carries tens of thousands of clones, roughly 84% of them seen once, and the ten largest clones take 30% to 35%. Sequencing was carried out using peripheral blood. These receptors all come from a woman aged 80 or older with active or convalescent COVID-19.

The V gene is TRBV5-1, the J gene TRBJ2-5; maybe TRBD2 (5 bases). Trimming took 5 bases from V and 5 from J, leaving 19 bases between them. CDR1 is SGHRS and CDR2 is YFSETQ in the germline V gene. CDR3 size: 15 residues. The CDR3 is CASSKDPGSGETQYF. The DNA of the CDR3 is TGCGCCAGCAGTAAGGACCCCGGGTCGGGGGAGACCCAGTACTTC.

This chain uses TRBV2 with TRBJ2-7, with D perhaps matching TRBD1 (6 bases). The CDR3 length is 14 residues. Deletions cut 6 bases from V and 2 bases from J, with 14 bases between. In germline, CDR1 is SNHLY, CDR2 FYNNEI. CDR3 coding DNA: TGTGCCAGCAGACCCAGGGGTAGCCCCTACGAGCAGTACTTC. This encodes CASRPRGSPYEQYF.

This chain uses TRBV5-1 with TRBJ2-5; D not certain. Germline CDR1 and CDR2: SGHRS and YFSETQ. Deletions cut 0 bases from V and 0 bases from J, with 6 bases between. The CDR3 runs to 14 residues. CDR3 sequence reads: CASSLDPNQETQYF. The CDR3 DNA follows: TGCGCCAGCAGCTTGGATCCCAACCAAGAGACCCAGTACTTC.

The CDR3 DNA sequence: TGTGCCAGCAGCCAAGATATAGGCAGGGAGGTTGGCTACACCTTC. This gives the protein CASSQDIGREVGYTF. V and J are TRBV3-1 (or the pseudogene TRBV3-2) and TRBJ1-2; D is perhaps TRBD1 (5 bases). Germline V gene lookup returns CDR1 LGHDT and CDR2 YNNKEL (reference sequence). Trimming took 0 bases from V and 7 from J, leaving 15 bases between them. CDR3 length: 15 residues.

This clone has only one observation. The chain joins TRBV20-1 to TRBJ2-3; 7 bases are shared with TRBD2. CDR1 is DFQATT and CDR2 is SNEGSKA in the germline V gene (reference sequence). This CDR3 is built from 14 residues. J lost 4 bases, V lost 3 bases, and 7 bases had no gene match. CDR3 in amino acids: CSASRQRGADTQYF. CDR3 bases: TGCAGTGCTAGTCGGCAACGGGGGGCAGATACGCAGTATTTT.

This chain links TRBV10-3 with TRBJ2-5, with D perhaps matching TRBD2 (5 bases). Trimming took 4 bases from V and 1 from J, leaving 16 bases between them. The CDR3 has 16 amino acids. CDR1 is ENHRY, CDR2 SYGVKD, per germline. DNA of the CDR3: TGTGCCATCAGTGTATCTGGCGCGGGTAGCCAAGAGACCCAGTACTTC. This sequence encodes CAISVSGAGSQETQYF.

The CDR3 DNA is TGTGCCAGTAGCCGAAGACAGCGCTCGAACACTGAAGCTTTCTTT. Its protein product is CASSRRQRSNTEAFF. J is TRBJ1-1 and V is TRBV19, with D possibly being TRBD1 (5 bases). CDR3 length: 15 amino acids. CDR1 is LNHDA and CDR2 is SQIVND in the germline V gene (reference sequence). Trimming shortened V by 6 bases and J by 1 base, and 15 bases separated the two germline ends. The entire variable domain, with the rest obtained from reference TRBV19 and TRBJ1-1, is as follows: DGGITQSPKYLFRKEGQNVTLSCEQNLNHDAMYWYRQDPGQGLRLIYYSQIVNDFQKGDIAEGYSVSREKKESFPLTVTSAQKNPTAFYLCASSRRQRSNTEAFFGQGTRLTVV.

This chain uses TRBV6-2 or TRBV6-3 with TRBJ2-5; D is undetermined. The V and J ends lost 2 bases and 4 bases respectively, with 14 bases between them. CDR1 and CDR2 from the germline V gene are MNHEY and SVGEGT. This CDR3 contains 15 residues. The CDR3 region is CASSYAGNSGETQYF. CDR3 sequence (DNA): TGTGCCAGCAGTTACGCCGGAAACTCGGGAGAGACCCAGTACTTC.

The chain recombines TRBV4-3 with TRBJ1-5; D is uncertain. The V end lost 3 bases, the J end lost 4 bases, and 10 bases lay between the germline ends. Germline values: CDR1 LGHNA, CDR2 YSLEER. This CDR3 has 14 residues. Here the CDR3 DNA reads TGCGCCAGCAGCCAGGAAGGAGGAAATCAGCCCCAGCATTTT. Encoded protein: CASSQEGGNQPQHF.

This chain connects TRBV15 to TRBJ1-6, with TRBD1 identical over 7 bases. CDR1 is LNHNV and CDR2 is YYDKDF in the germline V gene (reference sequence). This CDR3 is built from 14 residues. J was trimmed by 7 bases and V by 3 bases; bases with no gene match: 3. This chain's CDR3 is CATSRDRQNSPLHF. The DNA for the CDR3 is TGTGCCACCAGCAGGGACAGGCAGAATTCACCCCTCCACTTT.

The V gene is TRBV7-8, the J gene TRBJ2-7, with 9 bases matching TRBD2. Germline loops: CDR1 SGHVS, CDR2 FQNEAQ. With 1 base clipped from V and 8 bases from J, the junction kept 3 bases outside the gene matches. The CDR3 spans 13 residues. CDR3 protein: CASSLVASGKQYF. DNA of the CDR3: TGTGCCAGCAGCTTAGTGGCTAGCGGGAAGCAGTACTTC.

This chain joins TRBV9 and TRBJ2-3; 7 nucleotides agree with TRBD2. With V trimmed by 0 bases and J by 5 bases, 6 bases remained unmatched. Germline lookup yields CDR1 SGDLS and CDR2 YYNGEE. This CDR3 contains 15 residues. CDR3 nucleotides: TGTGCCAGCAGCGTAGGGGAAGGGACTATAGATACGCAGTATTTT. The encoded protein is CASSVGEGTIDTQYF.

CDR3 bases: TGTGCCAGCAGCCCGGCGGGGGGTCCCTACGAGCAGTACTTC. Translated, it gives CASSPAGGPYEQYF. The rearrangement links TRBV5-4 to TRBJ2-7, with 8 bases that match TRBD2. The V gene's germline CDR1 is SGHNT and CDR2 YYREEE (reference sequence). The CDR3 is made up of 14 amino acids. The V gene end was trimmed by 4 bases and the J gene end by 2 bases; junction bases not matched to a gene: 5.

J is TRBJ2-1 and V is TRBV11-1, with TRBD2 matching 7 bases. Germline CDR1 is SGHAT and CDR2 is FQDESV (reference sequence). Losses at the gene ends were 4 bases for V and 0 bases for J; bases not matched to a gene: 6. The CDR3 has 16 residues. The CDR3 region is CASSWRRGYSYNEQFF. The CDR3 DNA is TGTGCCAGCAGCTGGCGGCGGGGGTACTCCTACAATGAGCAGTTCTTC.

The rearrangement joins TRBV5-5 to TRBJ1-1, with D uncertain. Trimming removed 4 bases from V and 0 bases from J, with 13 bases in between. The V gene's germline CDR1 is SGHKS and CDR2 YYEKEE (reference sequence). The CDR3 covers 15 residues. The chain's CDR3 is CASSLQTGMNTEAFF. CDR3 DNA sequence: TGTGCCAGCAGCCTGCAAACGGGAATGAACACTGAAGCTTTCTTT.

The chain couples TRBV28 to TRBJ1-5; possibly TRBD1 for D (6 bases). Trimming removed 3 bases at V and 3 bases at J, with 12 bases between. Germline V gene data show CDR1 as MDHEN and CDR2 as SYDVKM. CDR3 size: 15 residues. The DNA of the CDR3 is TGTGCCAGCAGTTTGTCCCAGGGGTTCAATCAGCCCCAGCATTTT. Amino acids: CASSLSQGFNQPQHF.

The chain couples TRBV5-4 to TRBJ1-4; 9 bases are shared with TRBD1. This CDR3 spans 16 amino acids. Per the germline V gene, CDR1 is SGHNT and CDR2 is YYREEE (reference sequence). The trim removed 3 bases at V and 7 bases at J, leaving 10 bases unmatched. In DNA form, the CDR3 reads TGTGCCAGCAGCTCACATTCCGGGACAGGGTTTGAAAAACTGTTTTTT. Its protein product is CASSSHSGTGFEKLFF.

The V call is TRBV28, the J call TRBJ1-1; tentative D call: TRBD1 (6 bases). Germline values: CDR1 MDHEN, CDR2 SYDVKM. V lost 5 bases and J 0 bases, leaving 13 bases between the germline ends. The CDR3 has 15 residues. CDR3 amino acids: CASSLGGAMNTEAFF. As DNA, the CDR3 is TGTGCCAGCAGTCTCGGGGGGGCGATGAACACTGAAGCTTTCTTT.

The CDR3 region is CAWSVVQGTQYF. CDR3 DNA: TGTGCCTGGAGTGTAGTACAGGGGACCCAGTACTTC. The V and J genes are TRBV30 and TRBJ2-5; D is perhaps TRBD1 (6 bases). Trimming left V 0 bases short and J 7 bases short, with 9 bases between. The CDR3 runs 12 residues. Per germline, CDR1 GTSNPN and CDR2 SVGIG (reference sequence).

This chain joins TRBV6-2 or TRBV6-3 and TRBJ1-2; D gene uncertain. Germline V gives CDR1 MNHEY, CDR2 SVGEGT. Between the trimmed V and J ends, which lost 0 bases and 6 bases, there was a span of 5 bases. There are 12 residues in the CDR3. CDR3 DNA: TGTGCCAGCAGTTACTCCGCGCATGGCTACACCTTC. Protein: CASSYSAHGYTF.

The J gene is TRBJ1-4, the V gene TRBV7-8; perhaps TRBD1 as D (6 bases). V was shortened by 1 base and J by 8 bases, with 8 bases between the two germline ends. The CDR3 runs 13 residues. The germline CDR1 and CDR2 sequences are SGHVS and FQNEAQ. The CDR3 region is CASSLEQGEKLFF. In nucleotides, the CDR3 is TGTGCCAGCAGCTTAGAACAGGGAGAAAAACTGTTTTTT.

The rearrangement joins TRBV28 to TRBJ2-2; TRBD1 aligns across 7 bases. The CDR3 runs to 17 residues. Germline-derived CDR1 and CDR2 are MDHEN and SYDVKM. The V gene end was trimmed by 2 bases and the J gene end by 0 bases; junction bases not matched to a gene: 6. The CDR3 nucleotides are TGTGCCAGCAGTTTACAGACAGGGAATCCGAACACCGGGGAGCTGTTTTTT. This translates into CASSLQTGNPNTGELFF.